Presented here are 10 T cell receptor beta chains from one specimen sequenced in a study of CD8 T cells in Susac syndrome. With random hexamers, roughly 0.45 to 1 ug RNA was reverse transcribed. TCRdb re-derived calls from the immunoSEQ multiplex PCR reads in MiXCR, one entry per CDR3 protein. The top ten clones hold more than 0.09% of a sample with approximately 180,000 distinct CDR3 sequences, approximately 95% of them seen once. The sample taken for sequencing was CD4+ T cells from PBMCs. All receptors derive from a human donor with multiple sclerosis.

The V and J genes are TRBV20-1 and TRBJ1-2, with 9 bases that match TRBD1. Per the germline V gene, CDR1 is DFQATT and CDR2 is SNEGSKA (reference sequence). There are 13 residues in the CDR3. The junction had 6 bases not matched to a gene; V was cut back by 6 bases and J by 4 bases. CDR3 protein: CSARTGDPYGYTF. As DNA, the CDR3 is TGCAGTGCCCGGACAGGGGATCCCTATGGCTACACCTTC.

The chain uses TRBV30 and TRBJ2-1; no firm D call. V lost 1 base and J lost 2, with 9 bases in between. The CDR3 length is 14 residues. CDR1 and CDR2 (germline): GTSNPN, SVGIG (reference sequence). CDR3 protein: CAWSGLATYNEQFF. The CDR3 region has the DNA TGTGCCTGGAGTGGATTGGCTACCTACAATGAGCAGTTCTTC.

V is TRBV20-1 and J is TRBJ1-4; D may be TRBD1 (6 bases). This CDR3 contains 13 residues. CDR1 and CDR2 from the germline V gene are DFQATT and SNEGSKA (reference sequence). The CDR3 region has the DNA TGCAGCACTCGGGGGCCCTCTAATGAAAAACTGTTTTTT. Translated, it gives CSTRGPSNEKLFF.

The rearrangement uses TRBV9 and TRBJ2-3, with D uncertain. Germline assignment: CDR1 SGDLS and CDR2 YYNGEE. The CDR3 has 13 residues. Trimming removed 3 bases from V and 6 bases from J, with 11 bases in between. DNA of the CDR3: TGTGCCAGCAGCGAAAGGGCTGCGGATACGCAGTATTTT. Translation gives CASSERAADTQYF.

The sample holds one count of this clonotype. The chain carries TRBV29-1 and TRBJ2-2; D tentatively fits TRBD1 or TRBD2 (6 bases each). CDR1 SQVTM and CDR2 ANQGSEA come from the germline V gene. The CDR3 sequence is 17 residues long. V lost 5 bases to trimming and J lost 1 base, with 20 bases between them. Here the CDR3 reads CSVQWAGGTRNTGELFF. The DNA of the CDR3 is TGCAGCGTTCAATGGGCAGGCGGGACAAGGAACACCGGGGAGCTGTTTTTT.

The chain combines TRBV29-1 with TRBJ1-5; D is uncertain. Germline V gene data show CDR1 as SQVTM and CDR2 as ANQGSEA. The CDR3 consists of 14 residues. With 4 bases removed from V and 2 bases from J, the gap between germline ends came to 12 bases. The CDR3 protein is CSVGAGGGNQPQHF. The CDR3 coding sequence is TGCAGCGTTGGGGCGGGAGGAGGCAATCAGCCCCAGCATTTT.

This sequence joins TRBV30 and TRBJ1-1; weak D call: TRBD1 (6 bases). This CDR3 has 13 amino acids. Germline values: CDR1 GTSNPN, CDR2 SVGIG (reference sequence). The V and J ends lost 3 bases and 3 bases respectively, with 11 bases between them. The CDR3 coding sequence is TGTGCCTGGAGATGGGGGGCAGACACTGAAGCTTTCTTT. This translates into CAWRWGADTEAFF.

V is TRBV7-2 and J is TRBJ2-7; D unresolved. Trimming took off 4 bases at V and 3 bases at J, with 10 bases between the two ends. The length of the CDR3 is 13 residues. Germline V lookup: CDR1 SGHTA, CDR2 FQGNSA. CDR3 DNA sequence: TGTGCCAGCAGCTACGGCCCCGACTACGAGCAGTACTTC. This translates into CASSYGPDYEQYF. The entire variable domain, with the rest obtained from reference TRBV7-2 and TRBJ2-7, is as follows: GAGVSQSPSNKVTEKGKDVELRCDPISGHTALYWYRQSLGQGLEFLIYFQGNSAPDKSGLPSDRFSAERTGGSVSTLTIQRTQQEDSAVYLCASSYGPDYEQYFGPGTRLTVT.

The V gene is TRBV2, the J gene TRBJ1-1; D unclear. The germline CDR1 and CDR2 sequences are SNHLY and FYNNEI. The CDR3 totals 11 residues. V lost 9 bases and J 3 bases, leaving 8 bases between the germline ends. CDR3 sequence (DNA): TGTGCCAGTTCTACGGACACTGAAGCTTTCTTT. It specifies CASSTDTEAFF. Together with reference TRBV2 and TRBJ1-1, the CDR3 gives the full variable domain: EPEVTQTPSHQVTQMGQEVILRCVPISNHLYFYWYRQILGQKVEFLVSFYNNEISEKSEIFDDQFSVERPDGSNFTLKIRSTKLEDSAMYFCASSTDTEAFFGQGTRLTVV.

The rearrangement uses TRBV12-3 or TRBV12-4 and TRBJ1-2; D remains unclear. The V gene lost 2 bases and the J gene lost 6 bases, with 13 bases spanning the gap. CDR3 size: 14 residues. CDR3 in amino acids: CASSLTGQWDGYTF. DNA for the CDR3: TGTGCCAGCAGTTTAACGGGTCAGTGGGATGGCTACACCTTC.